The rows below give T cell receptor beta chains drawn from one sample of a study of OX40 agonist ivuxolimab in advanced cancers. Here immunoSEQ multiplex PCR was the method, and the copy in TCRdb shows in-frame clones only, minus some. The sample includes 75,000 to 90,000 clones, roughly 92% of them seen just once. This sample comprised CD4+ or CD8+ T cells sorted from blood, obtained in a trial of the OX40 agonist ivuxolimab. The source of these receptors is an adult with an advanced solid tumor such as melanoma, head and neck, liver or kidney cancer. The CDR3 runs from the conserved cysteine through the conserved F or W. Fields, in order: J gene, D gene, clone size, V gene, CDR3 protein, CDR3 DNA. D genes are given only for firm matches. Clone size is given for some rows only: seen once, a few or many times, or a class if the clone is expanded.

j_gene: TRBJ2-2
d_gene: -
abundance: -
v_gene: TRBV30
CDR3aa: CAWSIGQPGAGELFF
CDR3nt: TGTGCCTGGAGCATTGGCCAGCCCGGGGCCGGGGAGCTGTTTTTT

j_gene: TRBJ1-1
d_gene: -
abundance: few
v_gene: TRBV11-3
CDR3aa: CASSDRLGTEAFF
CDR3nt: TGTGCCAGCAGCGATCGGCTGGGCACTGAAGCTTTCTTT

j_gene: TRBJ2-5
d_gene: -
abundance: -
v_gene: TRBV5-8
CDR3aa: CASSLGSLKTQYF
CDR3nt: TGTGCCAGCAGCTTGGGCAGTTTGAAGACCCAGTACTTC

j_gene: TRBJ2-3
d_gene: TRBD2
abundance: -
v_gene: TRBV19
CDR3aa: CASSKTSGGDTDTQYF
CDR3nt: TGTGCCAGTAGTAAAACTAGCGGAGGGGACACAGATACGCAGTATTTT

j_gene: TRBJ2-4
d_gene: -
abundance: -
v_gene: TRBV5-6
CDR3aa: CASSLAGAAKNIQYF
CDR3nt: TGTGCCAGCAGCTTGGCCGGCGCAGCCAAAAACATTCAGTACTTC

j_gene: TRBJ2-1
d_gene: -
abundance: -
v_gene: TRBV27
CDR3aa: CASRVRGQGGYSYNEQFF
CDR3nt: TGTGCCAGCAGGGTCCGGGGGCAGGGGGGATACTCCTACAATGAGCAGTTCTTC

j_gene: TRBJ1-5
d_gene: -
abundance: -
v_gene: TRBV15
CDR3aa: CATSSVQGDQPQHF
CDR3nt: TGTGCCACCAGCAGCGTACAGGGAGATCAGCCCCAGCATTTT

j_gene: TRBJ2-1
d_gene: -
abundance: -
v_gene: TRBV7-9
CDR3aa: CASSLGDNSYNEQFF
CDR3nt: TGTGCCAGCAGCTTAGGGGATAACTCCTACAATGAGCAGTTCTTC

j_gene: TRBJ2-7
d_gene: -
abundance: -
v_gene: TRBV5-1
CDR3aa: CASSLVWGGGVGYEQYF
CDR3nt: TGCGCCAGCAGCTTGGTTTGGGGGGGCGGAGTCGGCTACGAGCAGTACTTC

j_gene: TRBJ2-7
d_gene: -
abundance: few
v_gene: TRBV6-5
CDR3aa: CASRETRLRGEQYF
CDR3nt: TGTGCCAGCAGAGAGACTAGACTTAGGGGCGAGCAGTACTTC

j_gene: TRBJ2-7
d_gene: -
abundance: -
v_gene: TRBV19
CDR3aa: CASSITPGGEQYF
CDR3nt: TGTGCCAGTAGTATAACGCCCGGAGGGGAGCAGTACTTC

j_gene: TRBJ2-3
d_gene: -
abundance: -
v_gene: TRBV5-1
CDR3aa: CASSLVGRGATDTQYF
CDR3nt: TGCGCCAGCAGCTTGGTAGGTCGGGGGGCCACAGATACGCAGTATTTT

j_gene: TRBJ2-5
d_gene: TRBD2
abundance: -
v_gene: TRBV11-2
CDR3aa: CASTRTSGGGQETQYF
CDR3nt: TGTGCCAGCACCCGGACTAGCGGGGGGGGGCAAGAGACCCAGTACTTC

j_gene: TRBJ2-1
d_gene: TRBD2
abundance: -
v_gene: TRBV7-2
CDR3aa: CASSLAVAGYVPFF
CDR3nt: TGTGCCAGCAGCTTAGCGGTAGCGGGCTATGTGCCCTTCTTC

j_gene: TRBJ1-2
d_gene: -
abundance: -
v_gene: TRBV7-9
CDR3aa: CASSLDPLRGYTF
CDR3nt: TGTGCCAGCAGCTTAGACCCCCTCCGTGGCTACACCTTC

j_gene: TRBJ2-7
d_gene: -
abundance: -
v_gene: TRBV7-2
CDR3aa: CASSLTRTTYEQYF
CDR3nt: TGTGCCAGCAGCCTCACAAGGACTACCTACGAGCAGTACTTC

j_gene: TRBJ1-4
d_gene: -
abundance: -
v_gene: TRBV2
CDR3aa: CASRRGATNEKLFF
CDR3nt: TGTGCCAGCAGGAGAGGAGCAACTAATGAAAAACTGTTTTTT

j_gene: TRBJ1-2
d_gene: -
abundance: -
v_gene: TRBV30
CDR3aa: CAWRLGTNSGYTF
CDR3nt: TGTGCCTGGAGATTGGGGACTAATAGTGGCTACACCTTC